The next 23 T cell receptor beta chains were all read from a single sample in a study of blood T cell repertoires in COVID-19. Sequencing used immunoSEQ multiplex PCR; TCRdb keeps in-frame clones, though not all of them. The sample comprises more than 110,000 clones, around nine tenths of which are singletons, and 10% to 13% rests with the top ten. The sequenced sample was peripheral blood. These TCRs come from a man aged 50 or older with active or convalescent COVID-19.

The chain combines TRBV28 with TRBJ2-7, with 10 bases lining up with TRBD1. The germline V gene has CDR1 MDHEN and CDR2 SYDVKM. The V gene end was trimmed by 5 bases and the J gene end by 4 bases; junction bases not matched to a gene: 5. The CDR3 is 14 residues long. CDR3 nucleotide sequence: TGTGCCAGCAGTCGGGACAGGGGATCTTACGAGCAGTACTTC. It encodes CASSRDRGSYEQYF.

This chain connects TRBV19 to TRBJ1-1; D not certain. CDR3 length: 14 residues. CDR1 LNHDA and CDR2 SQIVND come from the germline V gene (reference sequence). The V gene lost 0 bases and the J gene lost 6 bases, with 11 bases spanning the gap. The CDR3 region is CASSIDRMTSEAFF. Here the CDR3 DNA reads TGTGCCAGTAGTATAGATCGAATGACTTCTGAAGCTTTCTTT.

The chain is built from TRBV3-1 (or the pseudogene TRBV3-2) and TRBJ2-1, with D perhaps TRBD2 (5 bases). This CDR3 has 16 residues. Germline CDR1 reads LGHDT; CDR2 reads YNNKEL (reference sequence). The V end lost 0 bases, the J end lost 4 bases, and 13 bases lay between the germline ends. CDR3 DNA: TGTGCCAGCAGCCAAGAAGGAGGACCCCTATACAATGAGCAGTTCTTC. Protein: CASSQEGGPLYNEQFF.

V gene TRBV27 combines with J gene TRBJ2-7; 9 nucleotides line up with TRBD2. Germline CDR1 reads MNHEY; CDR2 reads SMNVEV (reference sequence). The ends lost 6 bases at V and 0 bases at J; junction bases unmatched: 3. CDR3 size: 14 residues. In nucleotides, the CDR3 is TGTGCCAGCAGATCTAGCGGGGCCTCCTACGAGCAGTACTTC. It yields the protein CASRSSGASYEQYF.

The chain combines TRBV5-1 with TRBJ2-5; tentatively, D is TRBD2 (5 bases). This CDR3 region has 14 residues. V was pared by 2 bases and J by 5 bases, with 13 bases between. CDR1 and CDR2 (germline): SGHRS, YFSETQ. The CDR3 coding sequence is TGCGCCAGCAGCTTAAGCGGAGGAGCGGAGACCCAGTACTTC. Translating it yields CASSLSGGAETQYF.

The rearrangement uses TRBV3-1 (or the pseudogene TRBV3-2) and TRBJ2-7; 9 nucleotides line up with TRBD2. With V trimmed by 1 base and J by 3 bases, 4 bases remained unmatched. The CDR3 sequence is 15 residues long. Germline CDR1 and CDR2: LGHDT and YNNKEL (reference sequence). CDR3 sequence (DNA): TGTGCCAGCAGCCAAGGGGATAGCGGGAGCTACGAGCAGTACTTC. Its translation: CASSQGDSGSYEQYF.

The rearrangement joins TRBV16 to TRBJ2-7; 8 nucleotides line up with TRBD1. The germline CDR1 and CDR2 sequences are KGHSY and FQNENV. The junction had 3 bases not matched to a gene; V was cut back by 4 bases and J by 1 base. This CDR3 comprises 14 residues. The chain's CDR3 is CASSPGTGSYEQYF. CDR3 coding DNA: TGTGCCAGCAGCCCAGGGACAGGTTCCTACGAGCAGTACTTC.

The gene calls are TRBV13 and TRBJ2-2; tentative D call: TRBD2 (5 bases). Trimming removed 0 bases from V and 0 bases from J, with 11 bases in between. Germline assignment: CDR1 PRHDT and CDR2 FYEKMQ (reference sequence). The CDR3 totals 17 residues. The CDR3 nucleotides read TGTGCCAGCAGCTTAGGGGGAGCGGCCGCGAACACCGGGGAGCTGTTTTTT. The encoded protein is CASSLGGAAANTGELFF.

The genes are TRBV3-1 (or the pseudogene TRBV3-2) and TRBJ2-3; TRBD2 matches at 8 bases. The CDR3 loop spans 20 amino acids. V dropped 1 base and J dropped 6; count of bases not matched to a gene: 21. The germline V gene has CDR1 LGHDT and CDR2 YNNKEL (reference sequence). The CDR3 region is CASSQAETAFLAGQSDTQYF. CDR3 in DNA: TGTGCCAGCAGCCAAGCCGAGACAGCTTTTTTAGCGGGACAAAGTGATACGCAGTATTTT.

The chain carries TRBV2 and TRBJ1-1, with 7 positions matching TRBD1. CDR3 length equals 14 residues. CDR1 is SNHLY and CDR2 is FYNNEI in the germline V gene. With 7 bases clipped from V and 5 bases from J, the junction kept 10 bases outside the gene matches. The CDR3 DNA reads as TGTGCCAGCACTCACAGGGGTCTGGGGACTGAAGCTTTCTTT. This codes for CASTHRGLGTEAFF.

V gene TRBV28 combines with J gene TRBJ1-5; the D gene is possibly TRBD1 (5 bases). CDR1 is MDHEN and CDR2 is SYDVKM in the germline V gene. Trimming stripped 6 bases from V and 5 bases from J, with 8 bases between. The CDR3 runs 12 residues. The CDR3 region is CASREGDQPQHF. The CDR3, as DNA: TGTGCCAGCAGGGAAGGGGATCAGCCCCAGCATTTT.

This clone was counted once. The rearrangement links TRBV27 to TRBJ2-2; TRBD1 is a possible D gene (7 bases). This CDR3 contains 16 residues. Trimming pared 3 bases from V and 4 bases from J, leaving 15 bases between. CDR1 is MNHEY, CDR2 SMNVEV, per germline (reference sequence). CDR3 amino acids: CASSFYYRGGTGELFF. CDR3 nucleotides: TGTGCCAGCAGTTTTTACTACAGGGGAGGCACCGGGGAGCTGTTTTTT.

The chain recombines TRBV18 with TRBJ2-7, with TRBD2 as a possible D gene (5 bases). The CDR3 extends over 14 amino acids. V gave up 3 bases and J gave up 0 bases, with 9 bases separating them. Germline CDR1 is KGHSH and CDR2 is LQKENI. This CDR3 is CASSPRDRSYEQYF. DNA for the CDR3: TGTGCCAGCTCACCGAGGGATCGCTCCTACGAGCAGTACTTC.

The count of this clone is one. The chain couples TRBV28 to TRBJ2-7, with 9 nucleotides matching TRBD2. The germline V gene has CDR1 MDHEN and CDR2 SYDVKM. This CDR3 contains 15 residues. The V and J ends lost 2 bases and 0 bases, in that order; junction bases with no gene match: 2. CDR3 in DNA: TGTGCCAGCAGTTTAGGCGGGAGGGTCTCCTACGAGCAGTACTTC. Protein product: CASSLGGRVSYEQYF.

This chain uses TRBV9 with TRBJ2-1, with 12 bases identical to TRBD2. The ends lost 0 bases at V and 1 base at J; junction bases unmatched: 8. The CDR3 is 19 amino acids. From germline, CDR1 is SGDLS and CDR2 YYNGEE. CDR3 sequence (DNA): TGTGCCAGCAGCGTAGGGGCTAGCGGGAGGGCCGTTTCCTACAATGAGCAGTTCTTC. This translates into CASSVGASGRAVSYNEQFF.

The rearrangement uses TRBV7-6 and TRBJ2-1; TRBD1 aligns across 10 bases. Looked up from germline, CDR1 is SGHVS and CDR2 is FNYEAQ. The V segment lost 5 bases and the J segment 8 bases; nucleotides outside the gene matches: 9. The CDR3 loop spans 15 amino acids. The CDR3 loop is CASSLRDRGWDEQFF. As DNA, the CDR3 is TGTGCCAGCAGCCTCCGGGACAGGGGTTGGGATGAGCAGTTCTTC.

This clone has only one observation. The chain couples TRBV19 to TRBJ2-7; D not certain. Trimming removed 9 bases at V and 3 bases at J, with 18 bases between. CDR3 size: 14 residues. Germline CDR1 is LNHDA and CDR2 is SQIVND (reference sequence). Here the CDR3 reads CASLPSGLLYEQYF. The CDR3 DNA reads as TGTGCCAGCCTTCCCTCCGGGTTGCTCTACGAGCAGTACTTC.

The V gene is TRBV27, the J gene TRBJ2-5, with 7 bases that match TRBD1. Losses at the gene ends were 6 bases for V and 8 bases for J; bases not matched to a gene: 9. Germline-derived CDR1 and CDR2 are MNHEY and SMNVEV (reference sequence). This CDR3 has 13 amino acids. As DNA, the CDR3 is TGTGCCAGCAGCTACACAGGGGACGTAACCCAGTACTTC. Translation gives CASSYTGDVTQYF.

This chain connects TRBV19 to TRBJ2-2; D is uncertain. CDR3 length equals 14 residues. Trimming pared 9 bases from V and 0 bases from J, leaving 11 bases between. Germline values: CDR1 LNHDA, CDR2 SQIVND (reference sequence). This CDR3 reads CASVNGPNTGELFF. Here the CDR3 DNA reads TGTGCCAGCGTTAATGGGCCGAACACCGGGGAGCTGTTTTTT.

The chain carries TRBV19 and TRBJ2-7; D perhaps matches TRBD2 (6 bases). Germline values: CDR1 LNHDA, CDR2 SQIVND (reference sequence). This CDR3 region has 15 residues. Trimming took off 5 bases at V and 3 bases at J, with 17 bases between the two ends. The CDR3 sequence is CASSRRDVMGYEQYF. As DNA, the CDR3 is TGTGCCAGTAGTCGGAGGGACGTGATGGGCTACGAGCAGTACTTC.

The CDR3, as DNA: TGTGCCAGCACCCGACGGGGAGGGAGGACAGATACGCAGTATTTT. Its protein product is CASTRRGGRTDTQYF. V and J are TRBV27 and TRBJ2-3; 7 positions agree with TRBD2. V gave up 7 bases and J gave up 3 bases; unmatched junction bases: 10. CDR3 size: 15 residues. The germline V gene has CDR1 MNHEY and CDR2 SMNVEV (reference sequence).

The rearrangement links TRBV6-6 to TRBJ1-1; D may be TRBD1 (5 bases). The V gene's germline CDR1 is MNHNY and CDR2 SVGAGI (reference sequence). Trimming removed 0 bases at V and 4 bases at J, with 9 bases between. This CDR3 has 14 amino acids. The DNA of the CDR3 is TGTGCCAGCAGTTACTCGACGGGGGGCACTGAAGCTTTCTTT. Translated, it gives CASSYSTGGTEAFF.

This sequence joins TRBV27 and TRBJ2-1, with 9 bases fitting TRBD1. The CDR3 is made up of 13 amino acids. V lost 10 bases to trimming and J lost 3 bases; unmatched junction nucleotides: 4. CDR1 and CDR2 (germline): MNHEY, SMNVEV (reference sequence). Here the CDR3 reads CATQGANYNEQFF. CDR3 in DNA: TGTGCCACACAGGGGGCTAACTACAATGAGCAGTTCTTC.